This T cell receptor (beta chain) was recorded in a study of metastatic and nonmetastatic thyroid tumors. Across the whole study: Across blood and tumor or nodule tissue, repertoires from malignant and benign thyroid patients were compared with one another. Study results and limitations: Significantly greater TCR beta diversity was reportedly found in malignant thyroid tumors than in benign nodules (in blood and tumor).

Treatment of any kind had been given to no patient before thyroid surgery. This clone has a count of ten or more. Its cognate antigen is unknown. In the study's own analysis: CDR3 was compared across clinicopathological groups, and the resulting differences were used to build a distant-metastasis classifier for papillary thyroid cancer. TCRdb reanalyzed the PCR reads with MiXCR. The authors' filters were not applied to this entry. The table has 35,000 to 50,000 clones, 13% seen once. Trimming took 5 bases from V and 6 from J, leaving 11 bases between them. This CDR3 spans 13 amino acids. From germline, CDR1 is SNHLY and CDR2 FYNNEI.

The sequence was obtained from a female donor with papillary thyroid cancer or a benign thyroid nodule (not recorded which). Some clones in this sample may be carry-over from other donors' samples. The gene calls are TRBV2 and TRBJ1-5; D unclear. Material: blood. The CDR3 nucleotides are TGTGCCAGCAGTCGGGAGGAAAGTCAGCCCCAGCATTTT. It codes for CASSREESQPQHF.